This T cell receptor (beta chain) came from a study of cytomegalovirus exposure and HLA in healthy donors. Study information: Earlier sequencing of about 179 million T cells yielded 100 million to 120 million unique TCR beta sequences. Study findings and constraints: Cytomegalovirus association was assigned to about 150 TCR beta chains. Differences between HLA loci emerged in a later analysis of TCR association rates, with DRB1 most and HLA-C fewest.

The PCR contained 60 Vbeta and 13 Jbeta primers. Data came from immunoSEQ multiplex PCR; TCRdb stores just in-frame clones and leaves some out. The sample lists fewer than 150,000 clones, roughly 80% seen once, with 4% to 5% in the top ten. Comment on this clone: Its specificity is unknown.

The CDR3 covers 14 residues. The germline V gene encodes CDR1 SGHRS and CDR2 YFSETQ. V was clipped by 0 bases and J by 4 bases, with 9 bases between them. Sequenced: PBMCs. The V gene is TRBV5-1, the J gene TRBJ2-3; tentative D call: TRBD2 (6 bases). This clonotype originated in a man aged 35-49 years in good health and CMV-seropositive. This CDR3 is CASSLAWGADTQYF. CDR3 bases: TGCGCCAGCAGCTTGGCCTGGGGGGCAGATACGCAGTATTTT.